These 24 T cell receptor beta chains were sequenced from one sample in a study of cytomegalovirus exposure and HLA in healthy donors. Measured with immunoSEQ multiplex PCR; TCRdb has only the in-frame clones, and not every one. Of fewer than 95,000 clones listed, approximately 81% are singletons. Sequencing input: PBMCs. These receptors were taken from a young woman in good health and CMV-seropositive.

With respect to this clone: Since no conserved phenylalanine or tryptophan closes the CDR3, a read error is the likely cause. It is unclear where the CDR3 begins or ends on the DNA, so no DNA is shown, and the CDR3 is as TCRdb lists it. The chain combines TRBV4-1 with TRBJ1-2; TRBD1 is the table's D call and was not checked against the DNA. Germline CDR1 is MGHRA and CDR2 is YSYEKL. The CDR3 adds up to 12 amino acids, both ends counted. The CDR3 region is CASSQDREWLHL.

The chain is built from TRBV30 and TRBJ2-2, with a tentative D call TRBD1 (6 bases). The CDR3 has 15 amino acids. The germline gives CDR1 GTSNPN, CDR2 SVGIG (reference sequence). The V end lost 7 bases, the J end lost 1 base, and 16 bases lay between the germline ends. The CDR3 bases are TGTGCCTCAAACTCCGGGACAATGAACACCGGGGAGCTGTTTTTT. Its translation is CASNSGTMNTGELFF.

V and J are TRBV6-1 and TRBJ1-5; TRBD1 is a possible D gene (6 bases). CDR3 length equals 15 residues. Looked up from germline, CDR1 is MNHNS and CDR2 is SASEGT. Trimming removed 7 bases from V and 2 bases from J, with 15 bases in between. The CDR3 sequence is CASIKGDLGNQPQHF. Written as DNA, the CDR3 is TGTGCCAGCATCAAGGGGGATTTGGGCAATCAGCCCCAGCATTTT.

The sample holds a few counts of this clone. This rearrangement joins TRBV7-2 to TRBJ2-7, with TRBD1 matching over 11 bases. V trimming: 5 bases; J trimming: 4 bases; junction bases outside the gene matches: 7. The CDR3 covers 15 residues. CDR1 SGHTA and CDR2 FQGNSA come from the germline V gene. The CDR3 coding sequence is TGTGCCAGCAGCCCGCGGACAGGGGGCGAGTACGAGCAGTACTTC. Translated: CASSPRTGGEYEQYF. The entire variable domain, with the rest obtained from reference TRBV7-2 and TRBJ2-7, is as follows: GAGVSQSPSNKVTEKGKDVELRCDPISGHTALYWYRQSLGQGLEFLIYFQGNSAPDKSGLPSDRFSAERTGGSVSTLTIQRTQQEDSAVYLCASSPRTGGEYEQYFGPGTRLTVT.

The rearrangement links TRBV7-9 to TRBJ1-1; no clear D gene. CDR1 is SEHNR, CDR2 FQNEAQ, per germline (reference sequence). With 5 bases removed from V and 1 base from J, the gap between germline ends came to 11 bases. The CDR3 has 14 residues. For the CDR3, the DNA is TGTGCCAGCAGCCCTACAGCTCCGAACACTGAAGCTTTCTTT. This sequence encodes CASSPTAPNTEAFF.

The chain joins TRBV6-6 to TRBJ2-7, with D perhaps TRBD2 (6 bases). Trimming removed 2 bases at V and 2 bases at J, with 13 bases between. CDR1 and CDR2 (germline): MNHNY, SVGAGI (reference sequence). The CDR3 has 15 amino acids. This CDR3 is CASSYPTEGTYEQYF. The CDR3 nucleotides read TGTGCCAGCAGTTACCCCACGGAGGGTACCTACGAGCAGTACTTC.

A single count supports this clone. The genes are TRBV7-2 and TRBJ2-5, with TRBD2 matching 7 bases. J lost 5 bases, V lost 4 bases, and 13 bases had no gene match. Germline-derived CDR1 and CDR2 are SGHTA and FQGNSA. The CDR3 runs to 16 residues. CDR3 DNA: TGTGCCAGCAGCTGGGGTCATGGGGGGGGTCCGGAGACCCAGTACTTC. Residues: CASSWGHGGGPETQYF.

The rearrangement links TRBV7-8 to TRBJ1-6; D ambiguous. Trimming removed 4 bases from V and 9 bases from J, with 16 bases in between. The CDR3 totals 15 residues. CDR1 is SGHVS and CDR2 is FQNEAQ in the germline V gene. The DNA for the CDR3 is TGTGCCAGCAGCTCGGGTCCCTCCGAAGGTTCACCCCTCCACTTT. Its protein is CASSSGPSEGSPLHF.

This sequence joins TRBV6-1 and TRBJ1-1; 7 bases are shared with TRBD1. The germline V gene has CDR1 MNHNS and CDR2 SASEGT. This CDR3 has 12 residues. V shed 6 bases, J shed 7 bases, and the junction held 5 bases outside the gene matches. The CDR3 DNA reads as TGTGCCAGCAGGAGGACAGGAGATGAAGCTTTCTTT. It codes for CASRRTGDEAFF.

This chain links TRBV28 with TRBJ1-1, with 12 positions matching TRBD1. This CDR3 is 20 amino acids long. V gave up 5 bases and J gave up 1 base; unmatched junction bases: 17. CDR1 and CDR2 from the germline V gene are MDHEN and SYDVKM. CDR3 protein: CASSRLFGTGGAVGNTEAFF. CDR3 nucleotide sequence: TGTGCCAGCAGTCGTTTATTTGGGACAGGGGGCGCGGTAGGGAACACTGAAGCTTTCTTT.

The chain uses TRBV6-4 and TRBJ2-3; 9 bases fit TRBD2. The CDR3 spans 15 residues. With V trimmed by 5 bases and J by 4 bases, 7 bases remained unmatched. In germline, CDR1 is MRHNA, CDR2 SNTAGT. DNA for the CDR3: TGTGCCAGCAGTCGGGGTAGCGGGGGCTCAGATACGCAGTATTTT. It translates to CASSRGSGGSDTQYF.

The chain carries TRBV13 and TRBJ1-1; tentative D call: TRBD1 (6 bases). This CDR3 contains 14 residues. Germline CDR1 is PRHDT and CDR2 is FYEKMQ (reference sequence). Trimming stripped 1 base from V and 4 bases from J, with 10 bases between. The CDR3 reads CASSLVGGGTEAFF. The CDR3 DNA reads TGTGCCAGCAGCTTAGTAGGGGGGGGCACTGAAGCTTTCTTT. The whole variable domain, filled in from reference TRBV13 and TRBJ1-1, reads AAGVIQSPRHLIKEKRETATLKCYPIPRHDTVYWYQQGPGQDPQFLISFYEKMQSDKGSIPDRFSAQQFSDYHSELNMSSLELGDSALYFCASSLVGGGTEAFFGQGTRLTVV.

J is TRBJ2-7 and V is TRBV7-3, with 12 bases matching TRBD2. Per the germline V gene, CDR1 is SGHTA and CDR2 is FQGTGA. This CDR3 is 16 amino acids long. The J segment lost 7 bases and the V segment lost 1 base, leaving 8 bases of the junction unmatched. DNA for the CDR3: TGTGCCAGCAGCTTAATGGCTAGCGGGGGGGCGATAGAGCAGTACTTC. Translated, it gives CASSLMASGGAIEQYF.

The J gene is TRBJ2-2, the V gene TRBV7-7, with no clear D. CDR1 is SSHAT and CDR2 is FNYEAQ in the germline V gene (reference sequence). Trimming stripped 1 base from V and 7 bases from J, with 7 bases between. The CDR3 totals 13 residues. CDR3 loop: CASSLDPGGELFF. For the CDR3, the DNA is TGTGCCAGCAGCTTAGACCCAGGCGGGGAGCTGTTTTTT.

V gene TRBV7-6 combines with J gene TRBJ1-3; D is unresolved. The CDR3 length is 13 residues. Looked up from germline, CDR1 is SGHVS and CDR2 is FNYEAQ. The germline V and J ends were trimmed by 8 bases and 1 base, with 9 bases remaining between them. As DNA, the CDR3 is TGTGCCAGCGGAGGTCTGTCTGGAAACACCATATATTTT. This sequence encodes CASGGLSGNTIYF.

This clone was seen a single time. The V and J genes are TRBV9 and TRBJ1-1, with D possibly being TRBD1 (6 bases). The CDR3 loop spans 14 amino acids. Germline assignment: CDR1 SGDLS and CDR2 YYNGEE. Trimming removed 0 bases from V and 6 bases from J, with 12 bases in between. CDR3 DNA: TGTGCCAGCAGCGTAGAAGGGGGTCGTCCTGAAGCTTTCTTT. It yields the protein CASSVEGGRPEAFF.

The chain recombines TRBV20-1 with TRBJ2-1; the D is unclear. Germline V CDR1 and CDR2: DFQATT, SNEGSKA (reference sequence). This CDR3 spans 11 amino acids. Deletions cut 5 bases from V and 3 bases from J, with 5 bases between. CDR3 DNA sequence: TGCAGTGCTCCTAGCTACAATGAGCAGTTCTTC. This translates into CSAPSYNEQFF.

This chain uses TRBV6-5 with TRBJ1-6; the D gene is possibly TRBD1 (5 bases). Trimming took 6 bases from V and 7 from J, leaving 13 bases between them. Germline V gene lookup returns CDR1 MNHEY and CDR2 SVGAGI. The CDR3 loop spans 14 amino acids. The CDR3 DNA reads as TGTGCCAGCAGCCAAGAACAGGTGAATTCACCCCTCCACTTT. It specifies CASSQEQVNSPLHF.

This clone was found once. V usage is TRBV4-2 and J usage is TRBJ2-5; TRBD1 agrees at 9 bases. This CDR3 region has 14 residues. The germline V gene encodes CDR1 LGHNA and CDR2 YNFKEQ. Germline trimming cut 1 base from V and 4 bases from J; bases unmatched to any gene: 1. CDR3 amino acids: CASSQGQGGETQYF. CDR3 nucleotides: TGTGCCAGCAGCCAAGGACAGGGGGGAGAGACCCAGTACTTC.

The CDR3 DNA reads TGTGCCAGCAGTGTTCAGGGGAAAGATACGCAGTATTTT. Translating gives CASSVQGKDTQYF. The genes are TRBV6-4 and TRBJ2-3; possibly TRBD1 for D (6 bases). This CDR3 has 13 amino acids. Trimming took 4 bases from V and 5 from J, leaving 10 bases between them. Germline CDR1 reads MRHNA; CDR2 reads SNTAGT.

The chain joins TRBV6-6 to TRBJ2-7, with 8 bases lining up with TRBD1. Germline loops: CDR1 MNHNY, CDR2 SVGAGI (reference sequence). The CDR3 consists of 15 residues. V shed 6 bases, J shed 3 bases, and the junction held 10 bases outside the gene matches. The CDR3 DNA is TGTGCCAGCAGCTATAGGACAGGGAATAGCTACGAGCAGTACTTC. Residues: CASSYRTGNSYEQYF.

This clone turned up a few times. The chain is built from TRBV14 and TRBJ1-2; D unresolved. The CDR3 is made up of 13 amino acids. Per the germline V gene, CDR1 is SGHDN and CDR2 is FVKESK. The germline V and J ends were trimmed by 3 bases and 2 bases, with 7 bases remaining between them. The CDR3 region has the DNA TGTGCCAGCAGCCAGACGAGGAACTATGGCTACACCTTC. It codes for CASSQTRNYGYTF.

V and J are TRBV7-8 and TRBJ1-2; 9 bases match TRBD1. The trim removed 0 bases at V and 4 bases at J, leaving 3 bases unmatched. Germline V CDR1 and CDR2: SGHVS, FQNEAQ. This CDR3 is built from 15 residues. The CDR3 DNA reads TGTGCCAGCAGCTTAGCCCGGGACAGGGCCTATGGCTACACCTTC. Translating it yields CASSLARDRAYGYTF.

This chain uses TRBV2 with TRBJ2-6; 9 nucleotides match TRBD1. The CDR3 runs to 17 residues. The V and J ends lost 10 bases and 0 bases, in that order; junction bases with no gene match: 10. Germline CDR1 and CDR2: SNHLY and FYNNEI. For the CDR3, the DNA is TGTGCCACCGCGGCGGGACAGGGCTTCTCTGGGGCCAACGTCCTGACTTTC. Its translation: CATAAGQGFSGANVLTF.